Below are 5 T cell receptor beta chains sequenced from a single sample in a study of vaccination effects on CD4 cells after COVID-19. The method was immunoSEQ multiplex PCR; TCRdb's version includes in-frame clones alone and lacks a portion of them. Of almost 15,000 clones detected, approximately 83% appear once; the ten largest clones hold about 26%. Ahead of sequencing, the ViraFEST assay grew antigen-specific CD4+ T cells using viral peptide pools. Researchers isolated CD4+ T cells once approximately 10 days of culture had elapsed. The person was diagnosed with PCR-confirmed SARS-CoV-2 infection between March and December 2020. Participants were vaccinated with two doses of either the BNT162b2 or mRNA-1273 vaccine. Their antigen targets remain unknown. The sequenced sample was CD4+ T cells from PBMCs cultured with HCoV-NL63 spike peptides, obtained after COVID-19 vaccination. These TCRs come from a human donor who had a prior SARS-CoV-2 infection.

V gene TRBV6-2 or TRBV6-3 combines with J gene TRBJ1-2, with D tentatively TRBD1 (6 bases). The CDR3 consists of 15 residues. The V end was cut by 0 bases, the J end by 4 bases, with 12 bases between. Germline V gene lookup returns CDR1 MNHEY and CDR2 SVGEGT. DNA of the CDR3: TGTGCCAGCAGTTACTCGAACGGGGGCGGCTATGGCTACACCTTC. Translating gives CASSYSNGGGYGYTF.

By share of the sample, this clone is medium-sized. The chain links TRBV20-1 to TRBJ2-3; TRBD2 might be the D (5 bases). V lost 3 bases to trimming and J lost 5 bases, with 18 bases between them. The germline V gene encodes CDR1 DFQATT and CDR2 SNEGSKA (reference sequence). The CDR3 sequence is 15 residues long. The CDR3 DNA follows: TGCAGTGCTAGTCTGTCCAGGACTTCGGGAGATACGCAGTATTTT. Its protein product is CSASLSRTSGDTQYF.

The table lists this clone with a few counts. This chain connects TRBV7-3 to TRBJ1-5; perhaps TRBD1 as D (5 bases). The CDR3 totals 13 residues. The germline gives CDR1 SGHTA, CDR2 FQGTGA. V lost 4 bases to trimming and J lost 7 bases, with 11 bases between them. The CDR3 DNA reads TGTGCCAGCAGCTGGGACGCCGGACAGCCCCAGCATTTT. Its translation is CASSWDAGQPQHF.

In this sample, this clone turned up once. The rearrangement links TRBV6-2 or TRBV6-3 to TRBJ2-6; D gene ambiguous. The germline V gene has CDR1 MNHEY and CDR2 SVGEGT. Trimming removed 5 bases from V and 3 bases from J, with 8 bases in between. This CDR3 spans 14 amino acids. The CDR3 nucleotides are TGTGCCAGCAGTGTGTGGCGTGGGGCCAACGTCCTGACTTTC. Protein: CASSVWRGANVLTF.

The chain carries TRBV12-3 or TRBV12-4 and TRBJ1-1, with no clear D. Trimming stripped 4 bases from V and 8 bases from J, with 14 bases between. The CDR3 covers 13 residues. The CDR3 sequence is CASSYRKRLEAFF. The CDR3, as DNA: TGTGCCAGCAGTTACCGAAAGAGGTTAGAAGCTTTCTTT.